These 16 T cell receptor beta chains share one sample of origin, sequenced in a study of T cell responses to AZD1222 COVID-19 vaccine. Only in-frame clones appear in the TCRdb table, and some are missing; sequencing was by immunoSEQ multiplex PCR. This table holds fewer than 70,000 clones, around three quarters found once. The sample consisted of peripheral blood, taken 28 days after the second AZD1222 dose. These receptors were obtained from an adult who received the AZD1222 COVID-19 vaccine.

The rearrangement joins TRBV7-8 to TRBJ2-1; 7 bases align to TRBD2. CDR1 and CDR2 from the germline V gene are SGHVS and FQNEAQ. Germline trimming cut 6 bases from V and 6 bases from J; bases unmatched to any gene: 5. The CDR3 runs 13 residues. CDR3 amino acids: CASRVGEGNEQFF. CDR3 sequence (DNA): TGTGCCAGCAGGGTTGGGGAGGGCAATGAGCAGTTCTTC.

The chain links TRBV25-1 to TRBJ1-1; 8 bases align to TRBD1. The CDR3 extends over 13 amino acids. Trimming took 6 bases from V and 7 from J; bases not matched to a gene: 7. Per the germline V gene, CDR1 is MGHDK and CDR2 is SYGVNS. The CDR3 DNA reads as TGTGCCAGCAGCGGGGACAGGCGGGGTGAAGCTTTCTTT. Protein sequence: CASSGDRRGEAFF.

This clone has more than one count but fewer than ten. The chain joins TRBV7-8 to TRBJ2-7, with 7 bases that match TRBD1. Germline trimming cut 5 bases from V and 4 bases from J; bases unmatched to any gene: 14. Germline-derived CDR1 and CDR2 are SGHVS and FQNEAQ. This CDR3 spans 16 amino acids. CDR3 sequence reads: CASSLRTGPSPYEQYF. CDR3 nucleotides: TGTGCCAGCAGCCTAAGGACAGGACCCTCTCCATACGAGCAGTACTTC.

The rearrangement uses TRBV24-1 and TRBJ2-4; possible D gene TRBD1, 6 bases. V lost 5 bases to trimming and J lost 0 bases, with 19 bases between them. The CDR3 is 18 amino acids. The germline CDR1 and CDR2 sequences are KGHDR and SFDVKD. CDR3 sequence: CATSVSRRTEEAKNIQYF. The CDR3 region has the DNA TGTGCCACCAGTGTATCCCGCAGGACAGAGGAAGCCAAAAACATTCAGTACTTC.

This clone appeared once. The chain couples TRBV5-4 to TRBJ2-3, with TRBD2 matching 8 bases. From germline, CDR1 is SGHNT and CDR2 YYREEE (reference sequence). CDR3 length: 15 residues. Losses at the gene ends were 4 bases for V and 0 bases for J; bases not matched to a gene: 4. The CDR3 protein is CASSNGGVSTDTQYF. For the CDR3, the DNA is TGTGCCAGCAGCAACGGGGGGGTTAGCACAGATACGCAGTATTTT.

The chain joins TRBV2 to TRBJ2-5; maybe TRBD1 (5 bases). Trimming took off 4 bases at V and 1 base at J, with 10 bases between the two ends. CDR3 length: 14 amino acids. Germline V gene data show CDR1 as SNHLY and CDR2 as FYNNEI. CDR3: CASSGGAIQETQYF. The CDR3 DNA follows: TGTGCCAGCAGTGGGGGCGCTATCCAAGAGACCCAGTACTTC. The full variable domain, rest sourced from reference TRBV2 and TRBJ2-5, is EPEVTQTPSHQVTQMGQEVILRCVPISNHLYFYWYRQILGQKVEFLVSFYNNEISEKSEIFDDQFSVERPDGSNFTLKIRSTKLEDSAMYFCASSGGAIQETQYFGPGTRLLVL.

In nucleotides, the CDR3 is TGTGCCAGCAGTGAATTGGGCACCCCAACGGGCTACACCTTC. This translates into CASSELGTPTGYTF. The genes are TRBV6-1 and TRBJ1-2, with unresolved D. Germline V gene data show CDR1 as MNHNS and CDR2 as SASEGT. Trimming cost V 2 bases and J 8 bases, with 15 bases left between them. The CDR3 covers 14 residues.

The chain couples TRBV19 to TRBJ1-6, with a weak D call TRBD1 (5 bases). Germline loops: CDR1 LNHDA, CDR2 SQIVND (reference sequence). The CDR3 extends over 14 amino acids. V lost 7 bases to trimming and J lost 5 bases, with 12 bases between them. The CDR3 here is CASNSGGDNSPLHF. The CDR3 nucleotides read TGTGCCAGTAACAGTGGAGGGGATAATTCACCCCTCCACTTT.

This rearrangement joins TRBV19 to TRBJ2-7; D is undetermined. Germline V gene lookup returns CDR1 LNHDA and CDR2 SQIVND (reference sequence). This CDR3 has 13 amino acids. Trimming removed 1 base from V and 2 bases from J, with 6 bases in between. CDR3 in DNA: TGTGCCAGTAGTATAGGCAGGACCTACGAGCAGTACTTC. Protein sequence: CASSIGRTYEQYF.

This chain uses TRBV5-1 with TRBJ2-7, with unresolved D. The CDR3 loop spans 15 amino acids. Trimming removed 3 bases from V and 3 bases from J, with 16 bases in between. Germline CDR1 reads SGHRS; CDR2 reads YFSETQ. The chain's CDR3 is CASSSQPDKFYEQYF. Written as DNA, the CDR3 is TGCGCCAGCAGCTCCCAACCTGACAAGTTCTACGAGCAGTACTTC.

The chain recombines TRBV3-1 (or the pseudogene TRBV3-2) with TRBJ2-6; tentative D call: TRBD2 (5 bases). The germline V and J ends were trimmed by 0 bases and 3 bases, with 9 bases remaining between them. Germline assignment: CDR1 LGHDT and CDR2 YNNKEL (reference sequence). This CDR3 has 16 residues. The CDR3 sequence: CASSQEVDFGANVLTF. The CDR3 DNA is TGTGCCAGCAGCCAAGAAGTGGACTTTGGGGCCAACGTCCTGACTTTC.

This clone was picked up a small number of times. This chain uses TRBV28 with TRBJ2-1, with TRBD2 matching 12 bases. Losses at the gene ends were 6 bases for V and 4 bases for J; bases not matched to a gene: 4. Germline CDR1 is MDHEN and CDR2 is SYDVKM. The CDR3 spans 15 residues. CDR3 region: CASSAGLAGYNEQFF. The CDR3 DNA reads TGTGCCAGCAGCGCCGGACTAGCGGGGTACAATGAGCAGTTCTTC.

The gene calls are TRBV19 and TRBJ2-1, with 8 bases identical to TRBD2. The V segment lost 7 bases and the J segment 6 bases; nucleotides outside the gene matches: 2. The CDR3 is 12 amino acids. CDR1 and CDR2 from the germline V gene are LNHDA and SQIVND (reference sequence). The chain's CDR3 is CASTGGPNEQFF. The CDR3 DNA reads TGTGCCAGTACGGGGGGGCCCAATGAGCAGTTCTTC. The variable domain in full, completed from reference TRBV19 and TRBJ2-1, reads DGGITQSPKYLFRKEGQNVTLSCEQNLNHDAMYWYRQDPGQGLRLIYYSQIVNDFQKGDIAEGYSVSREKKESFPLTVTSAQKNPTAFYLCASTGGPNEQFFGPGTRLTVL.

This clone was picked up one time. V and J are TRBV19 and TRBJ2-5; the D gene could be TRBD1 or TRBD2 (5 bases each). The germline gives CDR1 LNHDA, CDR2 SQIVND (reference sequence). The ends were cut back, 5 bases at V and 1 base at J, with 17 bases in the middle. CDR3 length: 16 amino acids. CDR3 DNA: TGTGCCAGTAGTCCCATGGGGGAAGCAACCCAAGAGACCCAGTACTTC. Translating it yields CASSPMGEATQETQYF.

The chain uses TRBV19 and TRBJ2-5, with D perhaps being TRBD1 or TRBD2 (5 bases each). The CDR3 is 14 amino acids. Germline V CDR1 and CDR2: LNHDA, SQIVND (reference sequence). The germline V and J ends were trimmed by 4 bases and 5 bases, with 14 bases remaining between them. CDR3 loop: CASSRGGRGETQYF. The CDR3 DNA follows: TGTGCCAGTAGTAGGGGTGGCCGGGGCGAGACCCAGTACTTC.

The gene calls are TRBV30 and TRBJ2-5, with D possibly being TRBD2 (7 bases). The CDR3 is made up of 13 amino acids. V gave up 1 base and J gave up 6 bases, with 12 bases separating them. From germline, CDR1 is GTSNPN and CDR2 SVGIG (reference sequence). The CDR3 loop is CAWSGGGAKTQYF. The CDR3 DNA sequence: TGTGCCTGGAGTGGAGGGGGGGCGAAGACCCAGTACTTC.